Many counts were recorded for the clone carrying this T cell receptor beta chain. This sample was taken from a study of T cells in Graves' hyperthyroidism and ophthalmopathy. CDR1 is DFQATT and CDR2 is SNEGSKA in the germline V gene (reference sequence). The CDR3 runs to 15 residues. The V segment lost 0 bases and the J segment 12 bases; nucleotides outside the gene matches: 14. The source material, RNA transcripts, was used to amplify TCR beta CDR3 regions. The primer set for the first-round RT-PCR of the TCR CDR3 was HTBI. Each CDR3 protein gets one entry after TCRdb re-called the multiplex PCR reads with MiXCR. The table has fewer than 700,000 distinct CDR3 sequences, under 20% seen once; the top ten hold around 3.9%.

V gene TRBV20-1 combines with J gene TRBJ2-1, with TRBD2 matching over 7 bases. This TCR was sampled from a woman in her 30s with Graves' hyperthyroidism. The sample comprised blood. Here the CDR3 DNA reads TGCAGTGCTAGAGATGGGGCGGGAGTAGGGTGGGGGCAGTTCTTC. This gives the protein CSARDGAGVGWGQFF.